This T cell receptor beta chain stems from a study of T cells in Graves' hyperthyroidism and ophthalmopathy (dated by TCRdb to the late 2010s). For the study in its entirety: Peripheral blood was collected at initial diagnosis, before any treatment. TCR V-J signatures able to tell the groups apart were searched for in a discovery cohort of 90 to 100 patients, of whom over 40 had Graves' ophthalmopathy and under 65 had stable Graves' hyperthyroidism. An independent validation cohort of around 19 hyperthyroidism patients and 17 patients who later progressed to ophthalmopathy tested prospective prediction of ophthalmopathy. The 90 or so discovery patients were randomly split 7:3 into training and test sets. Thyroid tissue and blood T-cell repertoires from about six Graves' hyperthyroidism patients were also compared in the study. After sampling, hyperthyroidism patients received methimazole starting at 30 mg daily, and ophthalmopathy patients received high-dose intravenous methylprednisolone. The paper reports TCR Vbeta CDR3 sequencing of approximately 140 peripheral blood samples: 43 ophthalmopathy, 70 to 85 hyperthyroidism and around 17 progressor patients.

This clonotype was counted at least ten times. Its antigen is still unknown. The input lacks base qualities; no much larger clone sits a single base away. Stable Graves' hyperthyroidism was defined as the absence of progression to ophthalmopathy over 18 months of follow-up. Hyperthyroidism patients were aged 18 to 65 years and newly diagnosed, with disease duration of less than 2 months. Any patient with an uncontrolled infection, another autoimmune disease, pregnancy or lactation was excluded. Diagnoses relied on clinical symptoms, serum thyroxine and TRAb, thyroid ultrasound and orbital computed tomography. PBMCs were separated from 8 to 10 ml of fresh peripheral blood using Ficoll-Paque density gradient centrifugation. Total RNA was extracted using Trizol reagent, and RNA quality was assessed on an Agilent 2100 Bioanalyzer. The TCR beta CDR3 regions were amplified from RNA transcripts. The TCR CDR3 was subjected to a first round of RT-PCR using the HTBI primer set and the Qiagen OneStep RT-PCR kit. The libraries were constructed in a second round of multiplex PCR and then size-selected and purified. Paired-end sequencing of the libraries was performed with 100 bp reads on an Illumina HiSeq2000. From the authors' description of their analysis: Raw data were processed with SOAPnuke, discarding reads with adapters, uncalled bases, mean Phred below 15, or no exact constant-primer or identifier match. COPE v1.2.5 was used to merge high-quality paired reads, and clonotypes were defined as unique nucleotide sequences. MiTCR v1.1 was used to align clonotypes to the IMGT TRBV, TRBD and TRBJ reference segments. The analysis was restricted to V-J combinations with a frequency above 0.0001, which together covered 99% to 99.2% of the repertoires. A TCS score was defined as the ratio of F50 (clonal expansion) to E x V (chaos), with BLOSUM62-based TCRdist applied between CDR3 peptides within each V-J. Welch's t-statistics and random forest reduced just over 500 V-J features to some 14, which were used in a naive Bayes classifier (R e1071). TCRdb handled the public reads itself, with Q25 trimming in fastp and clone calling in MiXCR, and kept productive beta chains. Every distinct CDR3 protein forms one entry, paired with its most common genes and DNA. The V and J calls were determined by TCRdb, not by the authors. This sample has around 500,000 distinct CDR3 sequences in its table, and less than 15% of those were observed once. The ten most abundant clones make up about 14% of the sample.

Trimming at the junction amounts to 0 bases on V and 10 bases on J, and the germline ends lie 12 bases apart. Including the terminal cysteine and phenylalanine, the CDR3 comprises 12 residues. Here the CDR3 DNA is all that survives: 36 bases in frame from base 1. CDR1 and CDR2 are drawn from the germline V gene (reference sequence): GTSNPN, SVGIG. The full study reports these points: During validation, the model predicted progression to ophthalmopathy a median of approximately 6 months ahead of onset, with roughly 65% sensitivity and 72% to 80% specificity. No statistical method was used to fix the sample size in advance, and group allocation was not hidden from the investigators. Most expanded thyroid clonotypes (frequency above 0.001) were also found in blood, which suggests that blood repertoires may mirror thyroid immune responses. In cross-validation, a model built on a 13 V-J signature told ophthalmopathy apart from stable hyperthyroidism with 85% to 90% sensitivity and 81% to 82% specificity, and in testing the same model reached 80%/75%.

Sequencing used blood. The TCR comes from a woman aged 40 to 50 with Graves' hyperthyroidism. This chain is built from TRBV30 and TRBJ1-1; TRBD1 is a possible D gene, resting on 6 matching bases. CDR3 reads: CAWSVVGATAFF. The nucleotide sequence reads TGTGCCTGGAGTGTTGTGGGGGCAACAGCTTTCTTT. The full variable domain, completed from the reference TRBV30 and TRBJ1-1 proteins outside the CDR3, reads SQTIHQWPATLVQPVGSPLSLECTVEGTSNPNLYWYRQAAGRGLQLLFYSVGIGQISSEVPQNLSASRPQDRQFILSSKKLLLSDSGFYLCAWSVVGATAFFGQGTRLTVV.